This T cell receptor (beta chain) was recorded in a study of shared clonotypes between healthy human individuals. V was pared by 6 bases and J by 6 bases, with 9 bases of the junction left unmatched. Germline-derived CDR1 and CDR2 are MNHEY and SVGAGI. The CDR3 runs 14 residues. Overall study results and limits: Although depth was large, rarefaction showed that sequencing of the sorted subsets was incomplete.

In regard to this clone: The antigen is undetermined.

The assay was immunoSEQ multiplex PCR, and TCRdb's table has in-frame clones only and misses some. The data hold some 690,000 clones, with 90% observed a single time. The sample comprised memory CD8+ T cells from PBMCs. The subset: CD45RO+ cells pooled with CCR7-negative TemRA cells. The chain employs TRBV6-5 and TRBJ1-2, with 8 bases aligning to TRBD1. The clonotype originates from a young man in good health. Some clones in this sample may be carry-over from other donors' samples. This chain's CDR3 is CASRFIQGANGYTF. Here the CDR3 DNA reads TGTGCCAGCAGATTTATTCAGGGGGCTAATGGCTACACCTTC.